These T cell receptor beta chains were read from a single sample in a study of blood T cell repertoires in COVID-19. Repertoires were generated with immunoSEQ multiplex PCR, while TCRdb's copy carries only in-frame clones and drops some. The data hold under 300,000 clones, with roughly 86% observed a single time. The material sequenced was peripheral blood. The source of these receptors is a man older than 75 with acute or convalescent COVID-19. Each CDR3 is given with its conserved first and last residue. A D gene is named only where the DNA matches it firmly. Only part of the rows carry a size: once, few, many, or a class if the clone is expanded.

TRBV9	-	TRBD2	TRBJ2-7	TGTGCCAGCAGCGTGGGTAGCGGGTTAGCCTACGAGCAGTACTTC	CASSVGSGLAYEQYF
TRBV6-2/TRBV6-3	-	-	TRBJ1-1	TGTGCCAGCAGTTACACTGACAGTAACACTGAAGCTTTCTTT	CASSYTDSNTEAFF
TRBV6-2/TRBV6-3	-	TRBD2	TRBJ2-3	TGTGCCAGCAGTTACTCGATACTAGCGGCGAGCACAGATACGCAGTATTTT	CASSYSILAASTDTQYF
TRBV27	-	TRBD2	TRBJ2-5	TGTGCCAGCAGTTGGACTAGCGGAGAGACCCAGTACTTC	CASSWTSGETQYF
TRBV7-9	-	-	TRBJ1-1	TGTGCCAGCAGCCTACTGAACACTGAAGCTTTCTTT	CASSLLNTEAFF
TRBV11-2	-	TRBD1	TRBJ1-1	TGTGCCAGCAGCTATAAAGGGGACAGGGCCCTCCTGGGCACTGAAGCTTTCTTT	CASSYKGDRALLGTEAFF
TRBV18	-	-	TRBJ1-5	TGTGCCAGCTCACCAAGACACGCCGACCAGCCCCAGCATTTT	CASSPRHADQPQHF
TRBV6-5	-	TRBD2	TRBJ2-1	TGTGCCAGCAGGCTGACTAGCGGGAGTTACAATGAGCAGTTCTTC	CASRLTSGSYNEQFF
TRBV19	-	-	TRBJ2-5	TGTGCCAGTAGCTGGGCGTACCAAGAGACCCAGTACTTC	CASSWAYQETQYF
TRBV7-2	-	TRBD2	TRBJ2-7	TGTGCCAGCAGCTTAGGTATGCGGGGGAGCTCCTACGAGCAGTACTTC	CASSLGMRGSSYEQYF
TRBV28	-	-	TRBJ1-4	TGTGCCAGCAGTTATGTGGGCGCTCCAACTAATGAAAAACTGTTTTTT	CASSYVGAPTNEKLFF
TRBV29-1	-	-	TRBJ2-1	TGCAGCGTTAACAGGGCTGGCTACAATGAGCAGTTCTTC	CSVNRAGYNEQFF
TRBV5-1	-	-	TRBJ1-1	TGCGCCAGCAGCTCGTTAGGCCATTTCAGAGGGGGCACTGAAGCTTTCTTT	CASSSLGHFRGGTEAFF
TRBV5-1	-	-	TRBJ2-7	TGCGCCAGCAGCCCGGGGCAGGGGAGCTCCTACGAGCAGTACTTC	CASSPGQGSSYEQYF
TRBV6-2/TRBV6-3	-	TRBD2	TRBJ2-1	TGTGCCAGCAGTGGTAGCGGGAGTTGGAATGAGCAGTTCTTC	CASSGSGSWNEQFF
TRBV6-5	-	TRBD1	TRBJ1-2	TGTGCCAGCAACCCGGACAGGGGACCTTATGGCTACACCTTC	CASNPDRGPYGYTF
TRBV28	-	-	TRBJ2-2	TGTGCCAGCGTGCCGGAGCCAAACACCGGGGAGCTGTTTTTT	CASVPEPNTGELFF
TRBV5-1	once	TRBD1	TRBJ2-7	TGCGCCAGCAGCTCCGACAGGGGTGGGTACGAGCAGTACTTC	CASSSDRGGYEQYF
TRBV5-1	-	TRBD2	TRBJ2-2	TGCGCCAGCAGCTCTAGCGGGGGCAACACCGGGGAGCTGTTTTTT	CASSSSGGNTGELFF
TRBV25-1	once	-	TRBJ2-2	TGTGCCAGCAGTGAATTTAGGGGAACCGGGGAGCTGTTTTTT	CASSEFRGTGELFF
TRBV5-6	few	-	TRBJ1-3	TGTGCCAGCAGCTTGGTTCCCAGTACCATCTCTGGAAACACCATATATTTT	CASSLVPSTISGNTIYF
TRBV5-1	-	TRBD1	TRBJ1-1	TGCGCCAGCAGAAAGACAGGGGCCACGAACACTGAAGCTTTCTTT	CASRKTGATNTEAFF
TRBV28	-	-	TRBJ2-5	TGTGCCAGCAGTTTATTTGACAGTGAAGAGCCCCAGTACTTC	CASSLFDSEEPQYF
TRBV5-1	-	-	TRBJ1-4	TGCGCCAGCAGTTCCGGGGAGACCTTCAATGAAAAACTGTTTTTT	CASSSGETFNEKLFF
TRBV28	-	TRBD1	TRBJ2-7	TGTGCCAGCAGTTTTGGGGGACAGGGCTACGAGCAGTACTTC	CASSFGGQGYEQYF
TRBV5-1	few	TRBD1	TRBJ1-5	TGCGCCAGCAGCCGGGGGACAGGGGTAGGGCAGCCCCAGCATTTT	CASSRGTGVGQPQHF
TRBV6-5	-	-	TRBJ1-1	TGTGCCAGCAGTCGGGCGGGAAACACTGAAGCTTTCTTT	CASSRAGNTEAFF
TRBV7-2	-	-	TRBJ2-7	TGTGCCAGCAGCTTAACGGGCTACGAGCAGTACTTC	CASSLTGYEQYF
TRBV6-4	-	-	TRBJ1-2	TGTGCCAGCAGTGACTCCGGACTAACTCGCTATGGCTACACCTTC	CASSDSGLTRYGYTF
TRBV4-1	-	TRBD1	TRBJ1-2	TGCGCCAGCAGCCAAGTCGCCGAACAGGGGGGAGGCTATGGCTACACCTTC	CASSQVAEQGGGYGYTF
TRBV27	few	TRBD1	TRBJ1-4	TGTGCCAGCAGTTCGGGACAGATCTTTGGTGAAAAACTGTTTTTT	CASSSGQIFGEKLFF
TRBV19	-	-	TRBJ1-2	TGTGCCAGTACCCCACAGAATCGTCCAGGAGGCTACACCTTC	CASTPQNRPGGYTF
TRBV7-2	-	TRBD1	TRBJ2-7	TGTGCCAGCAGCCGGGGACAGGTGTCCTACGAGCAGTACTTC	CASSRGQVSYEQYF
TRBV3-1/TRBV3-2	-	-	TRBJ1-1	TGTGCCAGCAGCCGGGGCCTCACTGAAGCTTTCTTT	CASSRGLTEAFF
TRBV29-1	-	TRBD1	TRBJ2-6	TGCAGCGTGGGACAGGGTAGAGCTGGGGCCAACGTCCTGACTTTC	CSVGQGRAGANVLTF
TRBV11-2	once	-	TRBJ1-2	TGTGCCAGCAGCTCCCCCAGGGCCCTAGCTAACTATGGCTACACCTTC	CASSSPRALANYGYTF
TRBV3-1/TRBV3-2	-	-	TRBJ1-1	TGTGCCAGCAGCCCGACAGAAAACACTGAAGCTTTCTTT	CASSPTENTEAFF
TRBV3-1/TRBV3-2	-	TRBD2	TRBJ2-1	TGTGCCAGCAGCCAAGCTGCGGGGGGGCCTTATGAGCAGTTCTTC	CASSQAAGGPYEQFF
TRBV6-5	-	-	TRBJ1-1	TGTGCCAGCAGAGGGTCGGGGGGGAACACTGAAGCTTTCTTT	CASRGSGGNTEAFF
TRBV6-5	-	-	TRBJ1-1	TGTGCCAGCAGTTACGGTGGGGCCTCGACTGAAGCTTTCTTT	CASSYGGASTEAFF
TRBV2	-	TRBD2	TRBJ2-7	TGTGCCAGCAGTCCGGGACTACCTCGAGAGGAGCAGTACTTC	CASSPGLPREEQYF
TRBV6-6	-	TRBD1	TRBJ2-3	TGTGCCAGCAGTCCCGGGACAGGGGGCCGTCGAGCAGATACGCAGTATTTT	CASSPGTGGRRADTQYF
TRBV19	-	-	TRBJ1-4	TGTGCCAGTAGGGCACAGGGAGGGTATAATGAAAAACTGTTTTTT	CASRAQGGYNEKLFF
TRBV10-2	-	TRBD1	TRBJ2-7	TGCGCCAGCAGTGAGTTCCAGGGGGCGTCCTACGAGCAGTACTTC	CASSEFQGASYEQYF
TRBV5-5	-	-	TRBJ1-5	TGTGCCAGCAGCCCGACAGGCGCTTACAATCAGCCCCAGCATTTT	CASSPTGAYNQPQHF